This is a list of T cell receptor beta chains from one sample in a study of siplizumab effects on memory and regulatory T cells. TCRdb's copy holds only in-frame clones and misses some; the assay was immunoSEQ multiplex PCR. The sample records about 69,000 clones, approximately 88% being singletons. The specimen was Tregs sorted from blood. All receptors derive from a human donor in good health. CDR3s include the opening cysteine and the closing phenylalanine or tryptophan. A D gene is named only where the DNA matches it firmly. Expanded clones get a size class; other rows say once, few or many, or leave the size out.

14	TRBV7-2	-	few	TRBJ1-5	TGTGCCAGCAGCATGGACGGAAGCAATCAGCCCCAGCATTTT	CASSMDGSNQPQHF
11	TRBV5-5	-	-	TRBJ2-5	TGTGCCAGCAGCTTTTATGAGACCCAGTACTTC	CASSFYETQYF
16	TRBV11-2	TRBD2	-	TRBJ2-3	TGTGCCAGCAGCAAAACGAGCGGGGCCCGCACAGATACGCAGTATTTT	CASSKTSGARTDTQYF
16	TRBV30	TRBD1	-	TRBJ1-6	TGTGCCTGGAGCCAAAGGACGGGACAGCATAATTCACCCCTCCACTTT	CAWSQRTGQHNSPLHF
14	TRBV2	TRBD2	once	TRBJ2-7	TGTGCCAGCAGTGAAGTTAGCGGGAGGTACGAGCAGTACTTC	CASSEVSGRYEQYF
12	TRBV29-1	-	once	TRBJ2-6	TGCAGCGTTAGTACTGGGGCCAACGTCCTGACTTTC	CSVSTGANVLTF
16	TRBV7-8	-	-	TRBJ2-2	TGTGCCAGCAGCTTAAAGTCCTATTCGAACACCGGGGAGCTGTTTTTT	CASSLKSYSNTGELFF
15	TRBV6-6	TRBD2	-	TRBJ2-1	TGTGCCAGCAGCCGGGAAGGACTAGCTGGGAATGAGCAGTTCTTC	CASSREGLAGNEQFF
15	TRBV9	-	-	TRBJ2-5	TGTGCCAGCAGCGTGGGTGGGGCGGGGCAAGAGACCCAGTACTTC	CASSVGGAGQETQYF
16	TRBV7-6	-	-	TRBJ2-3	TGTGCCAGCAGCTTACGTAGCGGTATCGGGGCAGATACGCAGTATTTT	CASSLRSGIGADTQYF
11	TRBV2	-	-	TRBJ2-7	TGTGCCAGCAGTCCCTACTACGAGCAGTACTTC	CASSPYYEQYF
13	TRBV5-4	-	few	TRBJ1-5	TGTGCCAGCAGCTTTGGGATCAATCAGCCCCAGCATTTT	CASSFGINQPQHF
16	TRBV15	TRBD1	once	TRBJ2-7	TGTGCCACCAGCAGGACAGGGGTAGGTCCCTCCTACGAGCAGTACTTC	CATSRTGVGPSYEQYF
15	TRBV11-2	-	once	TRBJ2-7	TGTGCCAGCAGGCACCTCGGAGGACAGAACTACGAGCAGTACTTC	CASRHLGGQNYEQYF
15	TRBV2	TRBD2	-	TRBJ2-3	TGTGCCAGCTCTCTGGGACTAGCGGCCACAGATACGCAGTATTTT	CASSLGLAATDTQYF
13	TRBV6-5	TRBD1	-	TRBJ2-2	TGTGCCAGCACAGGCGACAGGGCCGGGGAGCTGTTTTTT	CASTGDRAGELFF